This T cell receptor (beta chain) emerged from a study of blood T cell repertoires in COVID-19. At the level of the study: Collection of acute and convalescent COVID-19 samples took place in the United States, Italy and Spain. Nucleic acid was either cDNA or gDNA, and it came from T cells, B-cell-depleted T cells, or PBMCs.

Individuals aged about 18 to 100 years were recruited from 24 US areas. Grouping used clinical history reported by participants in a survey and questionnaire. Measured with immunoSEQ multiplex PCR; TCRdb has only the in-frame clones, and not every one. The profile shows fewer than 450,000 clones, about 88% of them singletons. The CDR3 covers 16 residues. The germline CDR1 and CDR2 sequences are MNHEY and SVGAGI. Trimming shortened V by 4 bases and J by 0 bases, and 13 bases separated the two germline ends. The TCR comes from a woman aged 18-29 years who had recovered from COVID-19. The V call is TRBV6-5, the J call TRBJ2-1; no reliable D call. Sequenced input: PBMCs or T cells enriched from blood (not recorded which). CDR3 bases: TGTGCCAGCAGTTTCTTACAGACCTTCTCCTACAATGAGCAGTTCTTC. It translates to CASSFLQTFSYNEQFF.